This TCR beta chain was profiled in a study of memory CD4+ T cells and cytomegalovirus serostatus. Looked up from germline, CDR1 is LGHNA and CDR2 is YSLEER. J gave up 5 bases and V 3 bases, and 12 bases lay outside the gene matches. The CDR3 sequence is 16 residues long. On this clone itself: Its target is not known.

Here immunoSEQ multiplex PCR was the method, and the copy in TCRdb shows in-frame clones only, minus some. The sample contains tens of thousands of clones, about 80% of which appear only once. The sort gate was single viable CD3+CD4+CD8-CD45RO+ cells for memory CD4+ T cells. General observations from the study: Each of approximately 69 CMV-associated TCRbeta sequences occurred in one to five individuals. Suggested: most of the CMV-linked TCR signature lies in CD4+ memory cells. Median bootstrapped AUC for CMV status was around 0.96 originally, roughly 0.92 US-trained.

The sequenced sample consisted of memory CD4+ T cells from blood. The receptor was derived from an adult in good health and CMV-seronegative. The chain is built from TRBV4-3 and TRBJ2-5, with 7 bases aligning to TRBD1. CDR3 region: CASSQGTGAVGETQYF. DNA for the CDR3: TGCGCCAGCAGCCAGGGAACAGGGGCGGTAGGGGAGACCCAGTACTTC.